Below, one T cell receptor beta chain is given with its context. The antigen is not known. These data originate in a study of T cell repertoires in cytomegalovirus infection. The CDR3 loop spans 18 amino acids. V dropped 2 bases and J dropped 0 bases, with 16 bases sitting between them. CDR1 is SGHTA, CDR2 FQGTGA, per germline. Whole-study findings and limits: Cumulative public TCR beta family frequency identified CMV carriers with the relevant HLA. It was HLA-C-restricted CMV-specific TCR beta clonotypes that dominated the response ex vivo.

TCRdb called the reads again in MiXCR, with one record for every CDR3 protein. The repertoire holds more than 150,000 distinct CDR3 sequences, 28% seen once, with 30% to 35% in the top ten. The specimen was PBMCs. The rearrangement links TRBV7-3 to TRBJ2-2, with no clear D. This sequence was found in a human donor in good health (CMV status not recorded). Some clones in this sample may be carry-over from other donors' samples. CDR3 coding DNA: TGTGCCAGCAGCTTACATCCTTTAGGCCTAGCGAACACCGGGGAGCTGTTTTTT. Its protein product is CASSLHPLGLANTGELFF.